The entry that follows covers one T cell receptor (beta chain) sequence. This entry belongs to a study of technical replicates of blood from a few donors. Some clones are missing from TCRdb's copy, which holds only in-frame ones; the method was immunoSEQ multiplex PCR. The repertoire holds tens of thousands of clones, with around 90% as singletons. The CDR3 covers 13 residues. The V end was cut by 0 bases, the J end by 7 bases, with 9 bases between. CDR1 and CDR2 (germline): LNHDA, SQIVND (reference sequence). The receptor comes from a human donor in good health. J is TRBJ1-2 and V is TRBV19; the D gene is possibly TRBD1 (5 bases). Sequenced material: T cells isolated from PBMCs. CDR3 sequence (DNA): TGTGCCAGTAGTATAGATCTCGGGGGTGGCTACACCTTC. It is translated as CASSIDLGGGYTF.